This paragraph covers one T cell receptor beta chain sequence. Its antigen remains unidentified. This sample was included in a study of cytomegalovirus exposure and HLA in healthy donors. Study-wide points: Later, TCR association rates were found to vary by HLA locus, highest for DRB1 and lowest for HLA-C.

The PCR made use of 60 Vbeta and 13 Jbeta primers. Produced via immunoSEQ multiplex PCR; TCRdb's table is partial and in-frame only. Seen here are fewer than 300,000 clones, approximately 80% observed once, and the top ten hold less than 0.4%. There are 12 residues in the CDR3. With 5 bases removed from V and 9 bases from J, the gap between germline ends came to 13 bases. Germline CDR1 SSHAT, CDR2 FNYEAQ (reference sequence). The TCR originated in a girl aged 2 to 9 in good health and CMV-seronegative. Sequences were obtained from PBMCs. The chain joins TRBV7-7 to TRBJ2-5, with D possibly TRBD2 on 5 matching bases. CDR3 amino acids: CASSPGSGAQYF. The CDR3 nucleotides are TGTGCCAGCAGCCCCGGGTCCGGGGCCCAGTACTTC. The full variable domain, with the rest looked up from reference TRBV7-7 and TRBJ2-5, is GAGVSQSPRYKVTKRGQDVTLRCDPISSHATLYWYQQALGQGPEFLTYFNYEAQPDKSGLPSDRFSAERPEGSISTLTIQRTEQRDSAMYRCASSPGSGAQYFGPGTRLLVL.